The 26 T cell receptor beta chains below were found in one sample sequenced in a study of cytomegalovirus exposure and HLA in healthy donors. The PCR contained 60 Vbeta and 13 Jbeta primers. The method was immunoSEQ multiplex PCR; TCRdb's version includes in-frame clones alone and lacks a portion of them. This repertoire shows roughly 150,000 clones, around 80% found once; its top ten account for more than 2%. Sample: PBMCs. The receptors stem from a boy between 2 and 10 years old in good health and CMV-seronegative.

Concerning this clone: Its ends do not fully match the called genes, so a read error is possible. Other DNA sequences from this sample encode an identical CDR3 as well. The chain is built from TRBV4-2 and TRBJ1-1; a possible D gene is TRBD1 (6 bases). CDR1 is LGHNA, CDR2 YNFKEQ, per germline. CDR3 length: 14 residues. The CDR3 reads CASSQDSGGLEAFF. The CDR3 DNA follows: TGTGCCAGCAGCCAAGATTCGGGGGGGCTTGAAGCTTTTTTT.

The CDR3 bases are TGTGCCAGCAGCCCCACTAGCGGGAGAATTTACGAGCAGTACTTC. It is translated as CASSPTSGRIYEQYF. The gene calls are TRBV6-5 and TRBJ2-7; TRBD2 matches 11 bases. Per the germline V gene, CDR1 is MNHEY and CDR2 is SVGAGI. CDR3 length: 15 amino acids. V was pared by 6 bases and J by 4 bases, with 8 bases of the junction left unmatched.

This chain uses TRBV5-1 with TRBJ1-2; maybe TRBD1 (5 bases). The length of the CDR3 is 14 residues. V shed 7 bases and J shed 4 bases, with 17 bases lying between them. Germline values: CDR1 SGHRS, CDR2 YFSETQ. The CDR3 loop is CASGQTERPYGYTF. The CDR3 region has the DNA TGCGCCAGCGGACAAACAGAAAGACCCTATGGCTACACCTTC.

CDR3 sequence: CASSIGLAGQFF. In DNA, the CDR3 is TGTGCCAGTAGTATAGGCCTAGCGGGTCAGTTCTTC. This chain uses TRBV19 with TRBJ2-1; TRBD2 matches 8 bases. In germline, CDR1 is LNHDA, CDR2 SQIVND (reference sequence). J gave up 13 bases and V 1 base, and 3 bases lay outside the gene matches. This CDR3 has 12 residues. The full variable domain, rest sourced from reference TRBV19 and TRBJ2-1, is DGGITQSPKYLFRKEGQNVTLSCEQNLNHDAMYWYRQDPGQGLRLIYYSQIVNDFQKGDIAEGYSVSREKKESFPLTVTSAQKNPTAFYLCASSIGLAGQFFGPGTRLTVL.

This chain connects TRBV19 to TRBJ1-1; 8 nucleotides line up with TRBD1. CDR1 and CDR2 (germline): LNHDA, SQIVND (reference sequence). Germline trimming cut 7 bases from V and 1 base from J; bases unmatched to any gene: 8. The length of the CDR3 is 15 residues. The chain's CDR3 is CASKASTGANTEAFF. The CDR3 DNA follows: TGTGCCAGTAAAGCGTCGACAGGGGCGAACACTGAAGCTTTCTTT.

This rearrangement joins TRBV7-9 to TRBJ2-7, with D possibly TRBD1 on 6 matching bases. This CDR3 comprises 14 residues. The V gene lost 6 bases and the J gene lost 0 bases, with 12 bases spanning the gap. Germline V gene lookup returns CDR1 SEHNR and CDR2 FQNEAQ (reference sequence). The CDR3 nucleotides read TGTGCCAGCAGGCGGACAGTCAACTCCTACGAGCAGTACTTC. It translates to CASRRTVNSYEQYF.

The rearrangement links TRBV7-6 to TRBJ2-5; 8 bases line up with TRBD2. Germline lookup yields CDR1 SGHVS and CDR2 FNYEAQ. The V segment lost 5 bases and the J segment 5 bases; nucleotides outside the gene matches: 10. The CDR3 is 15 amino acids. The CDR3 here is CASSPRLAFRETQYF. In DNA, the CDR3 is TGTGCCAGCAGCCCCCGACTAGCGTTCCGGGAGACCCAGTACTTC.

DNA for the CDR3: TGTGCCAGCACCTCAGGGTTTCCGGAAAAACTGTTTTTT. Residues: CASTSGFPEKLFF. The rearrangement joins TRBV5-6 to TRBJ1-4; tentative D call: TRBD1 (5 bases). Germline lookup yields CDR1 SGHDT and CDR2 YYEEEE. The V end was cut by 6 bases, the J end by 8 bases, with 14 bases between. CDR3 size: 13 residues. Using reference TRBV5-6 and TRBJ1-4 for the parts outside the CDR3, the full variable domain is DAGVTQSPTHLIKTRGQQVTLRCSPKSGHDTVSWYQQALGQGPQFIFQYYEEEERQRGNFPDRFSGHQFPNYSSELNVNALLLGDSALYLCASTSGFPEKLFFGSGTQLSVL.

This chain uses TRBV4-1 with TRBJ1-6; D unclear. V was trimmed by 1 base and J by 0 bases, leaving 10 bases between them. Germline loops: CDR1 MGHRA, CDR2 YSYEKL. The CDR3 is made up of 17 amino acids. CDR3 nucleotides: TGCGCCAGCAGCCAAGGAGGGATGGACTCCTATAATTCACCCCTCCACTTT. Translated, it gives CASSQGGMDSYNSPLHF.

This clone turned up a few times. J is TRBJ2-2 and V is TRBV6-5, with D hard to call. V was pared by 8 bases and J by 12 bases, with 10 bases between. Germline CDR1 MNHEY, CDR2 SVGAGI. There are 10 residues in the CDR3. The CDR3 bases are TGTGCCAGCTGGTACGGTCAGCTGTTTTTT. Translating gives CASWYGQLFF.

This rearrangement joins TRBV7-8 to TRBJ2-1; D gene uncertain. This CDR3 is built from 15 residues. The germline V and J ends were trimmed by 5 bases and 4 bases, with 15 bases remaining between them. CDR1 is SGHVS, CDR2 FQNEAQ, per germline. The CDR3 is CASSPGRPGYNEQFF. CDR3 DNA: TGTGCCAGCAGCCCAGGAAGGCCTGGATACAATGAGCAGTTCTTC.

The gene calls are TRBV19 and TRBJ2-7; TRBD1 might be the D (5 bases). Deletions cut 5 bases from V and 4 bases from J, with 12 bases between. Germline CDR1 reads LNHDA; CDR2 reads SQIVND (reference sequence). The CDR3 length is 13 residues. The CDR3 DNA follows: TGTGCCAGTAGTTTTCCAGGGAATTACGAGCAGTACTTC. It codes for CASSFPGNYEQYF.

CDR3 loop: CASSRGRGTEAFF. CDR3 in DNA: TGTGCCAGCAGCCGCGGTCGGGGCACTGAAGCTTTCTTT. The chain has TRBV11-3 and TRBJ1-1; no definite D call. Germline loops: CDR1 SGHNT, CDR2 YENEEA. V was trimmed by 5 bases and J by 4 bases, leaving 11 bases between them. The CDR3 extends over 13 amino acids.

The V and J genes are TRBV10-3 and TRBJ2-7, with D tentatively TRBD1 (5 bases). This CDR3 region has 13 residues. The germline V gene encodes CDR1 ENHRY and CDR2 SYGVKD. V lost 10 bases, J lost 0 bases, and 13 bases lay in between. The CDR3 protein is CATTWGSSYEQYF. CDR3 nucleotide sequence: TGTGCCACCACCTGGGGCAGCTCCTACGAGCAGTACTTC.

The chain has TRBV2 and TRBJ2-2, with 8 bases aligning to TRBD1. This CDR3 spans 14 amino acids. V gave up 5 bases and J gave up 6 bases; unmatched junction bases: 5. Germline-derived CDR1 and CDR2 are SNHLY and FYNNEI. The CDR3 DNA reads TGTGCCAGCAGTTCGGACAGGGCATCCGGGGAGCTGTTTTTT. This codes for CASSSDRASGELFF. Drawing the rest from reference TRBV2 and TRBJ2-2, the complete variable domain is EPEVTQTPSHQVTQMGQEVILRCVPISNHLYFYWYRQILGQKVEFLVSFYNNEISEKSEIFDDQFSVERPDGSNFTLKIRSTKLEDSAMYFCASSSDRASGELFFGEGSRLTVL.

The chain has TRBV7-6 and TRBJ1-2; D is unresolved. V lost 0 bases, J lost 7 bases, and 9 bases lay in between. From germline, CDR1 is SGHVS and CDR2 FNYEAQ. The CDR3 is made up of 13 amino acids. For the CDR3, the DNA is TGTGCCAGCAGCTTAGCGGAGGGCGGTGGCTACACCTTC. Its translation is CASSLAEGGGYTF.

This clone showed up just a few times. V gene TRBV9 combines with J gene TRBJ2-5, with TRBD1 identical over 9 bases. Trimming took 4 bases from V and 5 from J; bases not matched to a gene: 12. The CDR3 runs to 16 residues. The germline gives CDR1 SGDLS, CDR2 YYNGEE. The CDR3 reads CASSHRGTGGKETQYF. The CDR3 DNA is TGTGCCAGCAGCCATAGAGGTACAGGGGGCAAGGAGACCCAGTACTTC.

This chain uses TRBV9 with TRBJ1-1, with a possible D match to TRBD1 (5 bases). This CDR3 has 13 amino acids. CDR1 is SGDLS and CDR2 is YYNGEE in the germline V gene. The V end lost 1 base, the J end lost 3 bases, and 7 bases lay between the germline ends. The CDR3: CASSVRGDTEAFF. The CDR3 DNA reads TGTGCCAGCAGCGTAAGGGGCGACACTGAAGCTTTCTTT.

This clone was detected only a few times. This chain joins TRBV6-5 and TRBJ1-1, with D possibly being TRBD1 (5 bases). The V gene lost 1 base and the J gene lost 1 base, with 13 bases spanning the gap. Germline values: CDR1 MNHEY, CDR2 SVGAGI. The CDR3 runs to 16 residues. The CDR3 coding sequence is TGTGCCAGCAGTTACTGGCGGGGGGGAGGGAACACTGAAGCTTTCTTT. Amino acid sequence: CASSYWRGGGNTEAFF.

The CDR3 bases are TGCGCCAGCAGCGTGGTAGCGGGAGGTTCCTACGAGCAGTACTTC. Protein: CASSVVAGGSYEQYF. The genes are TRBV4-3 and TRBJ2-7; 10 bases agree with TRBD2. The length of the CDR3 is 15 residues. Germline values: CDR1 LGHNA, CDR2 YSLEER. Trimming removed 5 bases from V and 1 base from J; junction bases left unmatched: 5.

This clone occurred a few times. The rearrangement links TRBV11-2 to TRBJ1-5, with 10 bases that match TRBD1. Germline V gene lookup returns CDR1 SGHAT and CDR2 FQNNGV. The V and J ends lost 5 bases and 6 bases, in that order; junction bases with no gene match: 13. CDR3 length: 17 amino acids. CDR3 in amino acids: CASSPGTGAWWGQPQHF. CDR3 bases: TGTGCCAGCAGCCCCGGGACAGGGGCCTGGTGGGGTCAGCCCCAGCATTTT.

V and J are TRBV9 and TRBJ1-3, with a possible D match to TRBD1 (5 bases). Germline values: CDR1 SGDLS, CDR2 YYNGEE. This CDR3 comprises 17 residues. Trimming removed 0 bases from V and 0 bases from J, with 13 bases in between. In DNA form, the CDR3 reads TGTGCCAGCAGCGTAGTACAGGACCCTAGCTCTGGAAACACCATATATTTT. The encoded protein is CASSVVQDPSSGNTIYF.

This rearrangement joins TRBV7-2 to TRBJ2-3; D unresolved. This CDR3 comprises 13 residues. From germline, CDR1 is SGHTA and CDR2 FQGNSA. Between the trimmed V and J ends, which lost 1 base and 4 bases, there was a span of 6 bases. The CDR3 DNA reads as TGTGCCAGCAGCTTAGGTAACTCAGATACGCAGTATTTT. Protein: CASSLGNSDTQYF. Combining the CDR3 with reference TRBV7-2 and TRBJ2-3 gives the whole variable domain GAGVSQSPSNKVTEKGKDVELRCDPISGHTALYWYRQSLGQGLEFLIYFQGNSAPDKSGLPSDRFSAERTGGSVSTLTIQRTQQEDSAVYLCASSLGNSDTQYFGPGTRLTVL.

The CDR3 DNA is TGTGCCAGCAGCCAAGATCTCTCGGGGGGCACAGATACGCAGTATTTT. As protein: CASSQDLSGGTDTQYF. V gene TRBV4-2 combines with J gene TRBJ2-3; D perhaps matches TRBD2 (6 bases). There are 16 residues in the CDR3. From germline, CDR1 is LGHNA and CDR2 YNFKEQ. V was shortened by 0 bases and J by 1 base, with 11 bases between the two germline ends.

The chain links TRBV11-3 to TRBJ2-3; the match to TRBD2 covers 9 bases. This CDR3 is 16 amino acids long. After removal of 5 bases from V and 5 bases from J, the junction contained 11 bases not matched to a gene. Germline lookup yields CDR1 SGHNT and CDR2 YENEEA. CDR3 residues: CASSPAGGGARDTQYF. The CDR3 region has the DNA TGTGCCAGCAGCCCTGCTGGCGGGGGGGCAAGAGATACGCAGTATTTT.

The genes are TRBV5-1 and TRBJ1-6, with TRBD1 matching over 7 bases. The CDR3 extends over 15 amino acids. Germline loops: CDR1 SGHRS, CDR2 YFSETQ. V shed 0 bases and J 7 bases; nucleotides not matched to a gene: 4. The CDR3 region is CASSLVRGGNSPLHF. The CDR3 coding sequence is TGCGCCAGCAGCTTGGTAAGAGGGGGCAATTCACCCCTCCACTTT.